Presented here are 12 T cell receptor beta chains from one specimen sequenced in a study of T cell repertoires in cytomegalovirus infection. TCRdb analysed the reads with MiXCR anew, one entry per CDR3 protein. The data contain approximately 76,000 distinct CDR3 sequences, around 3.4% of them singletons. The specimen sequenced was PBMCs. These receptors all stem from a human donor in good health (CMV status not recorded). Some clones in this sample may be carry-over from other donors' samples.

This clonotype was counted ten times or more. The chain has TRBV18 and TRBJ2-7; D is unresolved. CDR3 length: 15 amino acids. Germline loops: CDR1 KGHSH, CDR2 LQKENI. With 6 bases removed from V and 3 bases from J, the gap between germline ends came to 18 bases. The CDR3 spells CASSPPPWDGYEQYF. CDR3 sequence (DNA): TGTGCCAGCTCGCCCCCCCCGTGGGATGGCTACGAGCAGTACTTC.

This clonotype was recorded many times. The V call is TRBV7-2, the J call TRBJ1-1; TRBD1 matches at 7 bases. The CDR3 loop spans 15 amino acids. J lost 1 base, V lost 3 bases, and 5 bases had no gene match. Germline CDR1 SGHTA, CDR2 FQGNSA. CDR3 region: CASSFSGQWNTEAFF. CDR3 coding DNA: TGTGCCAGCAGCTTCTCGGGACAGTGGAACACTGAAGCTTTCTTT.

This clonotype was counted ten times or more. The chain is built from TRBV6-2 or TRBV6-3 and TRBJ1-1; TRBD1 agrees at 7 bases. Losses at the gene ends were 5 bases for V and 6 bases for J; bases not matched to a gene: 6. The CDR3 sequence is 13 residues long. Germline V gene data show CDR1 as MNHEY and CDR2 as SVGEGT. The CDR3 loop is CASSTGTVAEAFF. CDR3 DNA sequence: TGTGCCAGCAGTACAGGGACAGTCGCTGAAGCTTTCTTT.

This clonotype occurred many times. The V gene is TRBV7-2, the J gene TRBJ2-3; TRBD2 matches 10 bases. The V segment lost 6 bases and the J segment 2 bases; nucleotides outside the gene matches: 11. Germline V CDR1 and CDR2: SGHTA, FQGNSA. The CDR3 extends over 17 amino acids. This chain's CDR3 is CASRHSSGGGATDTQYF. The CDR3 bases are TGTGCCAGCAGACATTCAAGCGGGGGGGGGGCCACAGATACGCAGTATTTT.

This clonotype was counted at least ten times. For the CDR3, the DNA is TGTGCCAGCAGCCGCTGGGGGGGCCACAATGAGCAGTTCTTC. Translating it yields CASSRWGGHNEQFF. This chain connects TRBV7-2 to TRBJ2-1; a weak D match, TRBD2 (7 bases). CDR1 is SGHTA, CDR2 FQGNSA, per germline. V was cut by 5 bases and J by 5 bases, with 13 bases left in between. The length of the CDR3 is 14 residues.

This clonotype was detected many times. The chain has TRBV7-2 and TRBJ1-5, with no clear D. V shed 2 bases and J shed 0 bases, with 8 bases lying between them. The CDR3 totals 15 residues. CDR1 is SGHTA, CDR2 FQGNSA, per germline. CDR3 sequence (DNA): TGTGCCAGCAGCTTACAGAGCTATAGCAATCAGCCCCAGCATTTT. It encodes CASSLQSYSNQPQHF. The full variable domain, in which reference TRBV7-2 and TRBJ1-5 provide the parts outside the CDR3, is GAGVSQSPSNKVTEKGKDVELRCDPISGHTALYWYRQSLGQGLEFLIYFQGNSAPDKSGLPSDRFSAERTGGSVSTLTIQRTQQEDSAVYLCASSLQSYSNQPQHFGDGTRLSIL.

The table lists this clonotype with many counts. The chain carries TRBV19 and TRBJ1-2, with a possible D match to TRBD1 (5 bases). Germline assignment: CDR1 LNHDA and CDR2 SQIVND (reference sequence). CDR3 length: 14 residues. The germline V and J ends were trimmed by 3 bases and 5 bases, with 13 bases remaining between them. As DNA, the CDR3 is TGTGCCAGTAGTATTGGGGGGGATCGATATGGCTACACCTTC. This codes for CASSIGGDRYGYTF.

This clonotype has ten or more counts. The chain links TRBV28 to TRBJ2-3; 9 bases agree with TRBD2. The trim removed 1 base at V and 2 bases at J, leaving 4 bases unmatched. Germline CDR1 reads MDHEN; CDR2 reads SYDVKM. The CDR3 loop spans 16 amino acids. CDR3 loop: CASSLYGGGATDTQYF. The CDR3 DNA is TGTGCCAGCAGTTTATACGGCGGGGGGGCCACAGATACGCAGTATTTT.

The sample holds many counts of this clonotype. DNA for the CDR3: TGCGCCAGCAGCCAAGACGAAGGGGGAAGTCGCACAGATACGCAGTATTTT. Amino acids: CASSQDEGGSRTDTQYF. The V and J genes are TRBV4-3 and TRBJ2-3; the D gene is possibly TRBD1 (6 bases). Trimming shortened V by 0 bases and J by 1 base, and 14 bases separated the two germline ends. The germline gives CDR1 LGHNA, CDR2 YSLEER. The CDR3 totals 17 residues.

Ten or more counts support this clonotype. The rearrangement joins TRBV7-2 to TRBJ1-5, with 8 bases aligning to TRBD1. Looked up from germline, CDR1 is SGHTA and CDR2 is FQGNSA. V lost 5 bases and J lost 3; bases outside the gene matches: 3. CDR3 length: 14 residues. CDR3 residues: CASSPDRVNQPQHF. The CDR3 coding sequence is TGTGCCAGCAGCCCGGACAGGGTCAATCAGCCCCAGCATTTT.

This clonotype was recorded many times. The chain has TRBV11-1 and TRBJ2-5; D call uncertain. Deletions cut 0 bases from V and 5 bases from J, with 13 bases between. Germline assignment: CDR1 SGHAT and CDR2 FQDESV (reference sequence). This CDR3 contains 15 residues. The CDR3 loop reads CASSLARGSSETQYF. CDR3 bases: TGTGCCAGCAGCTTAGCGCGCGGATCAAGCGAGACCCAGTACTTC.

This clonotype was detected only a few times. The CDR3 sequence: CSARPTGGGVDNEQFF. CDR3 nucleotides: TGCAGTGCTAGACCAACGGGGGGGGGGGTAGACAATGAGCAGTTCTTC. The J gene is TRBJ2-1, the V gene TRBV20-1; 8 nucleotides agree with TRBD2. The CDR3 contains 16 residues. Per germline, CDR1 DFQATT and CDR2 SNEGSKA (reference sequence). The J segment lost 5 bases and the V segment lost 2 bases, leaving 11 bases of the junction unmatched.